The rows below give T cell receptor beta chains drawn from one sample of a study of blood T cell repertoires in COVID-19. Data came from immunoSEQ multiplex PCR; TCRdb stores just in-frame clones and leaves some out. The sample includes roughly 200,000 clones, roughly 90% seen only once; the top ten take roughly 6.7%. Sequencing input: peripheral blood. These receptors all stem from a man in his forties with acute or convalescent COVID-19. CDR3s include the opening cysteine and the closing phenylalanine or tryptophan. D genes are given only for firm matches. Not all rows give a size; the values are once, few, many and, for expanded clones, a class.

V gene	D gene	clone size	J gene	CDR3 DNA	CDR3 protein
TRBV9	-	once	TRBJ1-4	TGTGCCAGCAGCGTAGGAGGGCAGGGAGGTGAAAAACTGTTTTTT	CASSVGGQGGEKLFF
TRBV6-6	TRBD2	-	TRBJ2-1	TGTGCCAGCAGCAAACTAGCGGGGGTACGGGTTGAGCAGTTCTTC	CASSKLAGVRVEQFF
TRBV15	-	-	TRBJ1-3	TGTGCCACCAGCAGAGATCTGGTCTCTACGGGAAACACCATATATTTT	CATSRDLVSTGNTIYF
TRBV7-3	TRBD2	-	TRBJ2-3	TGTGCCAGCAGCTCGACCCTAGCGGGGGGCACAGATACGCAGTATTTT	CASSSTLAGGTDTQYF
TRBV2	TRBD2	-	TRBJ2-1	TGTGCCAGCAGCAAGGGACTAGCGGGGGGTAGCAATGAGCAGTTCTTC	CASSKGLAGGSNEQFF
TRBV6-1	TRBD1	-	TRBJ2-7	TGTGCCAGCAGTGAACTTGGGACAGGGTATTCCTACGAGCAGTACTTC	CASSELGTGYSYEQYF
TRBV5-5	TRBD1	-	TRBJ2-2	TGTGCCACCGCCGGGACAGGGGGCTTTCGGGAGCTGTTTTTT	CATAGTGGFRELFF
TRBV5-1	-	once	TRBJ2-7	TGCGCCAGCAGACCCGGGAGCTCCTACGAGCAGTACTTC	CASRPGSSYEQYF
TRBV6-6	TRBD1	-	TRBJ2-7	TGTGCCAGCAGTACGGAGGGACAGGGATACGAGCAGTACTTC	CASSTEGQGYEQYF
TRBV9	TRBD2	-	TRBJ2-7	TGTGCCAGCAGCCCGGGGGGGGCCTACGAGCAGTACTTC	CASSPGGAYEQYF
TRBV30	-	-	TRBJ1-1	TGTGCCTGGAGCCGAACAGGGTGGACTGAAGCTTTCTTT	CAWSRTGWTEAFF
TRBV6-4	TRBD1	-	TRBJ2-2	TGTGCCAGCAGTGAGGGGACAGGCCCCCTGAGGGAGCTGTTTTTT	CASSEGTGPLRELFF
TRBV5-1	TRBD1	once	TRBJ2-1	TGCGCCAGCAGCAAGGGACAGGGGCACAATGAGCAGTTCTTC	CASSKGQGHNEQFF
TRBV28	-	-	TRBJ2-7	TGTGCCAGCAGTTCTGTCAGCTCCTACGAGCAGTACTTC	CASSSVSSYEQYF
TRBV5-5	TRBD1	-	TRBJ1-2	TGTGCCAGCAGCCCTGGACAGGTGGGGGGCTACACCTTC	CASSPGQVGGYTF
TRBV9	TRBD1	-	TRBJ1-2	TGTGCCAGCAGCCCATTAGGACAGGGGGCAGCTGGCTACACCTTC	CASSPLGQGAAGYTF
TRBV7-9	-	-	TRBJ1-4	TGTGCCAGCAGCGAGACAGGCCCTGAAAAACTGTTTTTT	CASSETGPEKLFF
TRBV5-6	-	-	TRBJ2-7	TGTGCCAGCAGCTTATACAGGGCGGTAAGCTCCTACGAGCAGTACTTC	CASSLYRAVSSYEQYF
TRBV28	-	-	TRBJ1-1	TGTGCCAGCAGTTTACCGCCTAGTGCTGAAGCTTTCTTT	CASSLPPSAEAFF
TRBV9	-	-	TRBJ2-3	TGTGCCAGCAGCGTAGATTCGGCAGGGGTGGATACGCAGTATTTT	CASSVDSAGVDTQYF
TRBV3-1/TRBV3-2	-	once	TRBJ2-3	TGTGCCAGCAGCCAAGTACCTAGGTATACGCAGTATTTT	CASSQVPRYTQYF
TRBV19	-	-	TRBJ2-7	TGTGCCAGTAGTCTAGGGCCCTCCTACGAGCAGTACTTC	CASSLGPSYEQYF
TRBV7-9	-	-	TRBJ2-5	TGTGCCAGCAGCCCGTACCAAGAGACCCAGTACTTC	CASSPYQETQYF
TRBV7-3	-	-	TRBJ2-3	TGTGCCAGCAGCTCGGGAGGCACAGATACGCAGTATTTT	CASSSGGTDTQYF
TRBV11-2	-	-	TRBJ2-2	TGTGCCAGCAGCTCAAGTTCGGGGACCGGGGAGCTGTTTTTT	CASSSSSGTGELFF
TRBV7-2	TRBD2	-	TRBJ2-3	TGTGCCAGCAGCTTAGCGCTGGGACTAAACACAGATACGCAGTATTTT	CASSLALGLNTDTQYF
TRBV28	-	-	TRBJ1-5	TGTGCCAGCAGCTCCCGGGGGCCCCAGCATTTT	CASSSRGPQHF
TRBV28	-	-	TRBJ1-4	TGTGCCAGCGGTAGGGGCTTGGCTAATGAAAAACTGTTTTTT	CASGRGLANEKLFF
TRBV25-1	-	-	TRBJ1-2	TGTGCCAGCAGTACCAGGACAAGTTCAGGCTACACCTTC	CASSTRTSSGYTF
TRBV15	TRBD1	-	TRBJ2-2	TGTGCCACCAGCACCGGACAGGGGACCACCGGGGAGCTGTTTTTT	CATSTGQGTTGELFF
TRBV7-2	-	-	TRBJ1-2	TGTGCCAGCAGCTTAGGACAGATCTATGGCTACACCTTC	CASSLGQIYGYTF
TRBV3-1/TRBV3-2	-	-	TRBJ1-6	TGTGCCAGCAGCCGAGGGGGGGCTTATAATTCACCCCTCCACTTT	CASSRGGAYNSPLHF
TRBV19	TRBD2	-	TRBJ2-1	TGTGCCAGTAGTACGGGACTAGCGGGGGGGATCCATGAGCAGTTCTTC	CASSTGLAGGIHEQFF
TRBV19	-	-	TRBJ1-4	TGTGCCAGTAGTAGTTTGGCCGAGCGTCCGAGTGAAAAACTGTTTTTT	CASSSLAERPSEKLFF
TRBV19	-	-	TRBJ2-7	TGTGCCAGTAGTCCCACCATGGGGGGACGGAGCTCCTACGAGCAGTACTTC	CASSPTMGGRSSYEQYF
TRBV6-2/TRBV6-3	-	once	TRBJ2-2	TGTGCCAGCAGTTACAGCAGGGCCTCCGGGGAGCTGTTTTTT	CASSYSRASGELFF
TRBV27	-	-	TRBJ1-2	TGTGCCAGCAGGAGCTCAGGGGAAGCTAACTATGGCTACACCTTC	CASRSSGEANYGYTF
TRBV7-2	-	-	TRBJ2-5	TGTGCCAGCAGCTTAGCGGCAGGGCAAGAGACCCAGTACTTC	CASSLAAGQETQYF
TRBV7-2	TRBD1	-	TRBJ2-3	TGTGCCAGCACCACCAGGTGGGGACAGGGAGGCACAGATACGCAGTATTTT	CASTTRWGQGGTDTQYF
TRBV27	-	-	TRBJ1-1	TGTGCCAGCAGTTTATCGGTCGGAGGGGCCACTGAAGCTTTCTTT	CASSLSVGGATEAFF
TRBV5-8	TRBD1	-	TRBJ1-4	TGTGCCAGCAGCCCGGGACAGACAAACTCGGAAAAACTGTTTTTT	CASSPGQTNSEKLFF
TRBV10-3	TRBD1	-	TRBJ1-5	TGTGCCATCAGCCCACAGGGGAATCAGCCCCAGCATTTT	CAISPQGNQPQHF
TRBV5-1	-	-	TRBJ1-1	TGCGCCAGCAGCCCCGCGGGGGGAGGGAACACTGAAGCTTTCTTT	CASSPAGGGNTEAFF
TRBV7-9	-	-	TRBJ1-1	TGTGCCAGCAGCCCTACGACAGTTGGCTACACTGAAGCTTTCTTT	CASSPTTVGYTEAFF
TRBV18	-	-	TRBJ2-3	TGTGCCAGCTCACCACCCCGGGGTGATCCACGTACAGATACGCAGTATTTT	CASSPPRGDPRTDTQYF
TRBV30	TRBD1	-	TRBJ1-5	TGTGCCTGGAGTCGAGACAGGGTGAGCAATCAGCCCCAGCATTTT	CAWSRDRVSNQPQHF
TRBV9	TRBD1	-	TRBJ1-2	TGTGCCAGCAGCGTAGTCCAGACAGGGATTTCATATGGCTACACCTTC	CASSVVQTGISYGYTF
TRBV7-6	-	-	TRBJ2-6	TGTGCCAGCAGTTTTATTGGTGTCGGCAGGACTGCTGGGGCCAACGTCCTGACTTTC	CASSFIGVGRTAGANVLTF
TRBV27	-	-	TRBJ1-1	TGTGCCAGCAGCTTAGGCCCCTTTCCTGACAGCCACACTGAAGCTTTCTTT	CASSLGPFPDSHTEAFF
TRBV18	-	-	TRBJ1-4	TGTGCCAGCTCACCACTCGCGAGTGAAAAACTGTTTTTT	CASSPLASEKLFF